Listed below are T cell receptor beta chains from one sample, sequenced in a study of blood T cell repertoires in COVID-19. This table comes from immunoSEQ multiplex PCR, and its TCRdb copy is limited to in-frame clones, with some not included. This sample has roughly 440,000 clones; about nine tenths occur once, and the top ten carry over 10%. Input material: peripheral blood. The origin of the receptors is a woman in her forties or fifties with COVID-19, enrolled during active disease. The CDR3 runs from the conserved cysteine through the conserved F or W. A D gene is named only where the DNA matches it firmly. Rows give clone size only sometimes, using once, few, many, or a class for an expanded clone.

size	V	J	D	DNA	CDR3
.	TRBV5-4	TRBJ2-2	TRBD1	TGTGCCAGCAGCCTAGGACAGGGTTGGGTCGGGGAGCTGTTTTTT	CASSLGQGWVGELFF
.	TRBV5-1	TRBJ1-3	.	TGCGCCAGCAGCTTGGGGGCAGCTGGAAACACCATATATTTT	CASSLGAAGNTIYF
.	TRBV27	TRBJ1-6	.	TGTGCCAGCAGTTTACTGGGGGGGTCCTTGTCACCCCTCCACTTT	CASSLLGGSLSPLHF
.	TRBV1	TRBJ2-1	.	TGCACCAGCAGCCAAGATAGGGAGAGCTCCTACAATGAGCAGTTCTTC	CTSSQDRESSYNEQFF
many	TRBV10-3	TRBJ2-7	.	TGTGCCATCAGACCAGCGTCCGGGACTTCCTACGAGCAGTACTTC	CAIRPASGTSYEQYF
.	TRBV20-1	TRBJ2-7	.	TGCAGTGTTAGTGAAGGGGACGAGCAGTACTTC	CSVSEGDEQYF
few	TRBV30	TRBJ1-6	.	TGTGCCTGGAGGGGAGGGGGAAATTCACCCCTCCACTTT	CAWRGGGNSPLHF
.	TRBV9	TRBJ2-1	TRBD1	TGTGCCAGCAGAGGGACAGGGAGGCATGAGCAGTTCTTC	CASRGTGRHEQFF
.	TRBV18	TRBJ2-5	.	TGTGCCAGCTCACCGGTAGCGGAAGAGACCCAGTACTTC	CASSPVAEETQYF
.	TRBV2	TRBJ2-7	TRBD2	TGTGCCGGAAAACTAGCGCTGACCTACGAGCAGTACTTC	CAGKLALTYEQYF
.	TRBV6-5	TRBJ1-2	.	TGTGCCAGCAGTACAGACTCGAGGGGGAGGGATGGCTACACCTTC	CASSTDSRGRDGYTF
.	TRBV24-1	TRBJ1-2	.	TGTGCCACCAGTGATTCGTGGGGGCCGGGTGGCTACACCTTC	CATSDSWGPGGYTF
.	TRBV7-2	TRBJ1-2	.	TGTGCCAGCAGCTTCCCAATCGGACATTTCTATGGCTACACCTTC	CASSFPIGHFYGYTF
.	TRBV3-1/TRBV3-2	TRBJ2-7	TRBD2	TGTGCCAGCAGGGATAGCGGGAGGGTGCCTTACGAGCAGTACTTC	CASRDSGRVPYEQYF
.	TRBV18	TRBJ1-2	.	TGTGCCAGCTCACCACGGTCGGGCAGGGGTGCGAACTATGGCTACACCTTC	CASSPRSGRGANYGYTF
.	TRBV11-3	TRBJ2-1	TRBD1	TGTGCCAGCAGCTTAGACGTCCCCGGGACAGGGCTCCCCTACAATGAGCAGTTCTTC	CASSLDVPGTGLPYNEQFF
.	TRBV5-1	TRBJ2-2	.	TGCGCCAGCAGCTTAGGGGGCTTCGCGGGGCCCACCGGGGAGCTGTTTTTT	CASSLGGFAGPTGELFF
.	TRBV12-5	TRBJ2-7	TRBD2	TGTGCTAGTGCCACTCTAGCGGGGCGCTACGAGCAGTACTTC	CASATLAGRYEQYF
.	TRBV24-1	TRBJ2-2	.	TGTGCCACCAGTGACCGCGGGGTCACCGGGGAGCTGTTTTTT	CATSDRGVTGELFF
.	TRBV15	TRBJ1-1	TRBD1	TGTGCCACCAGCAGAGTCCCCGGGACAGGGTATAACACTGAAGCTTTCTTT	CATSRVPGTGYNTEAFF
.	TRBV4-1	TRBJ2-1	.	TGCGCCAGCAGCCAATTGGGCTTAGGGAGCTCCTACAATGAGCAGTTCTTC	CASSQLGLGSSYNEQFF
.	TRBV6-1	TRBJ1-1	TRBD1	TGTGCCAGCAGTGAGATAGGACAGGAGTGGAACACTGAAGCTTTCTTT	CASSEIGQEWNTEAFF
.	TRBV5-6	TRBJ2-5	.	TGTGCCAGCAGTTGGCGGGGGACCCAGTACTTC	CASSWRGTQYF
.	TRBV11-2	TRBJ1-1	.	TGTGCCAGCAGCTTAGTAGGGGGATTGAACACTGAAGCTTTCTTT	CASSLVGGLNTEAFF
.	TRBV12-3/TRBV12-4	TRBJ1-2	.	TGTGCCAGCAGACGAGGACAGAATTATGGCTACACCTTC	CASRRGQNYGYTF
.	TRBV6-6	TRBJ1-1	.	TGTGCCAGCAGTTTCGTACAGGTTACCCCTGAAGCTTTCTTT	CASSFVQVTPEAFF
once	TRBV27	TRBJ1-1	.	TGTGCCAGCAGTTACAACAGGGTAGCTTTCTTT	CASSYNRVAFF
.	TRBV20-1	TRBJ1-4	.	TGCAGTGTAACCGGTCGAGAAAAACTGTTTTTT	CSVTGREKLFF
.	TRBV9	TRBJ2-1	.	TGTGCCAGCAGCGTAGAGCCTGAGTACAATGAGCAGTTCTTC	CASSVEPEYNEQFF
.	TRBV5-1	TRBJ1-1	.	TGCGCCAGCAGCCCGACAGTGATGAACACTGAAGCTTTCTTT	CASSPTVMNTEAFF
.	TRBV3-1/TRBV3-2	TRBJ2-1	.	TGTGCCAGCAGCCAAGCGGGGGACAATGAGCAGTTCTTC	CASSQAGDNEQFF
.	TRBV5-1	TRBJ1-6	TRBD1	TGCGCCAGCAGCCTCGATCGCGGGACAGGGGAATCACCCCTCCACTTT	CASSLDRGTGESPLHF
.	TRBV30	TRBJ1-2	.	TGTGCCTGGGGGGGACTAGAGCGGGTATCGGGCTACACCTTC	CAWGGLERVSGYTF
.	TRBV7-2	TRBJ2-7	TRBD1	TGTGCCAGCAGCTTCTGGGACAGGCGGCACGAGCAGTACTTC	CASSFWDRRHEQYF
.	TRBV7-6	TRBJ1-2	TRBD1	TGTGCCAGCAGCTTATGGGAAGGAGGGGGACAGGGGGCAAGGGGCTACACCTTC	CASSLWEGGGQGARGYTF
few	TRBV30	TRBJ1-2	TRBD1	TGTGCCTGGAGTCCTCCCGACAGGGTGCCCTATGGCTACACCTTC	CAWSPPDRVPYGYTF
.	TRBV5-1	TRBJ1-3	.	TGCGCCAGCAGATACGGGACACTCTCTGGAAACACCATATATTTT	CASRYGTLSGNTIYF
.	TRBV6-5	TRBJ2-1	TRBD2	TGTGCCAGCAGTTTAGCGGGGGGGAATGAGCAGTTCTTC	CASSLAGGNEQFF
once	TRBV27	TRBJ2-2	.	TGTGCCAGCAGTCCTCAGGGAACCGGGGAGCTGTTTTTT	CASSPQGTGELFF
.	TRBV30	TRBJ2-1	.	TGTGCCTGGAGTGATCGGTCGGTCTACAATGAGCAGTTCTTC	CAWSDRSVYNEQFF
.	TRBV9	TRBJ2-3	.	TGTGCCAGCAGCCCCCCTTTGAGTTGGCGGGCAGATACGCAGTATTTT	CASSPPLSWRADTQYF
.	TRBV30	TRBJ1-5	TRBD1	TGTGCCTGGAGCGGCGGGACAGGGGATCAGCCCCAGCATTTT	CAWSGGTGDQPQHF